This T cell receptor beta chain was identified in a study of blood T cell repertoires in COVID-19. Looking at the study overall: Samples representing acute and convalescent COVID-19 were sourced from the United States, Italy and Spain.

The table came from immunoSEQ multiplex PCR; TCRdb's copy has only in-frame clones and leaves some out. The sample records about 40,000 clones, around 90% being singletons. Germline CDR1 reads LNHDA; CDR2 reads SQIVND (reference sequence). V was pared by 5 bases and J by 13 bases, with 9 bases between. This CDR3 is 11 amino acids long. This TCR was recovered from a man in his fifties or sixties with acute or convalescent COVID-19. The rearrangement links TRBV19 to TRBJ1-6; D call uncertain. Sequenced material: peripheral blood. CDR3 amino acids: CASSSGDPLHF. In nucleotides, the CDR3 is TGTGCCAGTAGTTCGGGAGATCCCCTCCACTTT.